One sample yielded the 18 T cell receptor beta chains listed below, sequenced in a study of cytomegalovirus exposure and HLA in healthy donors. Sequenced by immunoSEQ multiplex PCR; TCRdb stores in-frame clones only, minus some. The sample carries tens of thousands of clones, 91% recorded once. Sequencing input: PBMCs. The receptor source for this set is a woman aged 30 to 39 in good health and CMV-seronegative.

The rearrangement uses TRBV10-2 and TRBJ1-5; the D is unclear. CDR3 size: 13 residues. V lost 2 bases, J lost 5 bases, and 7 bases lay in between. Germline CDR1 WSHSY, CDR2 SAAADI. CDR3 in amino acids: CASSEVGHQPQHF. For the CDR3, the DNA is TGCGCCAGCAGTGAGGTGGGCCATCAGCCCCAGCATTTT.

The chain combines TRBV6-5 with TRBJ2-1; 9 nucleotides agree with TRBD2. The germline V gene encodes CDR1 MNHEY and CDR2 SVGAGI. V shed 2 bases, J shed 9 bases, and the junction held 5 bases outside the gene matches. This CDR3 spans 14 amino acids. CDR3 nucleotide sequence: TGTGCCAGCAGTTACCTAGCGGGATGGGGTGAGCAGTTCTTC. Residues: CASSYLAGWGEQFF.

The table lists this clone with a count of one. The CDR3 sequence is CASSSILLSEQYF. The CDR3 coding sequence is TGTGCCAGCAGTTCAATACTTCTCTCCGAGCAGTACTTC. This chain uses TRBV6-6 with TRBJ2-7; D call uncertain. Between the trimmed V and J ends, which lost 4 bases and 6 bases, there was a span of 13 bases. Germline CDR1 MNHNY, CDR2 SVGAGI (reference sequence). The CDR3 is 13 residues long.

V gene TRBV7-3 combines with J gene TRBJ2-3; D may be TRBD2 (6 bases). CDR1 and CDR2 (germline): SGHTA, FQGTGA. V gave up 5 bases and J gave up 3 bases, with 18 bases separating them. This CDR3 is 16 amino acids long. This CDR3 reads CASSIVPGRGTDTQYF. Here the CDR3 DNA reads TGTGCCAGCAGCATTGTTCCGGGACGGGGGACAGATACGCAGTATTTT.

V usage is TRBV6-1 and J usage is TRBJ2-1; 7 bases agree with TRBD2. The CDR3 has 12 amino acids. Germline lookup yields CDR1 MNHNS and CDR2 SASEGT. Unmatched junction bases numbered 6, after V lost 8 bases and J lost 8 bases. CDR3 bases: TGTGCCAGCTCTGCGGGAGTAGATGAGCAGTTCTTC. Translated: CASSAGVDEQFF.

The count of this clone is one. The chain joins TRBV15 to TRBJ2-3; 13 bases agree with TRBD2. V shed 6 bases and J 0 bases; nucleotides not matched to a gene: 6. The CDR3 length is 17 residues. Germline lookup yields CDR1 LNHNV and CDR2 YYDKDF (reference sequence). The DNA of the CDR3 is TGTGCCACCAGAGCGGGGACTAGCGGGGCTAGCACAGATACGCAGTATTTT. Protein sequence: CATRAGTSGASTDTQYF.

The CDR3 DNA reads TGTGCCAGCAGTTTACAGGGGGTCACTGAAGCTTTCTTT. Its translation is CASSLQGVTEAFF. V and J are TRBV27 and TRBJ1-1; 7 positions match TRBD1. J was trimmed by 4 bases and V by 2 bases; bases with no gene match: 1. Germline V CDR1 and CDR2: MNHEY, SMNVEV (reference sequence). This CDR3 is built from 13 residues.

The CDR3, as DNA: TGTGCCATTTGGGGGGGGGCTCACGGCTACACCTTC. This gives the protein CAIWGGAHGYTF. The rearrangement uses TRBV6-1 and TRBJ1-2; D is possibly TRBD1 (6 bases). The V and J ends lost 10 bases and 8 bases respectively, with 17 bases between them. CDR1 and CDR2 from the germline V gene are MNHNS and SASEGT. The CDR3 contains 12 residues.

CDR3 coding DNA: TGTGCCAGTAGTATAAGCCCCCCCTTAGCGGGCCTCTACAATGAGCAGTTCTTC. It codes for CASSISPPLAGLYNEQFF. V is TRBV19 and J is TRBJ2-1, with TRBD2 matching 7 bases. CDR3 length equals 18 residues. V was pared by 2 bases and J by 3 bases, with 13 bases of the junction left unmatched. CDR1 is LNHDA, CDR2 SQIVND, per germline (reference sequence).

The chain uses TRBV28 and TRBJ2-3; no firm D call. Germline V gives CDR1 MDHEN, CDR2 SYDVKM. This CDR3 contains 10 residues. V was clipped by 6 bases and J by 12 bases, with 10 bases between them. The CDR3 sequence is CASSNRHQYF. The CDR3 DNA sequence: TGTGCCAGCAGCAACAGACACCAGTATTTT.

V and J are TRBV28 and TRBJ1-5; D is possibly TRBD1 (6 bases). Trimming cost V 2 bases and J 3 bases, with 14 bases left between them. This CDR3 has 16 amino acids. In germline, CDR1 is MDHEN, CDR2 SYDVKM. The CDR3 nucleotides read TGTGCCAGCAGTTTACTCGAGGGGGTGAACAATCAGCCCCAGCATTTT. It yields the protein CASSLLEGVNNQPQHF.

The rearrangement links TRBV27 to TRBJ1-1; D call uncertain. This CDR3 comprises 15 residues. The germline V and J ends were trimmed by 6 bases and 0 bases, with 14 bases remaining between them. The germline V gene encodes CDR1 MNHEY and CDR2 SMNVEV (reference sequence). The CDR3 region has the DNA TGTGCCAGCAGCCCTAACAGAAATATGAACACTGAAGCTTTCTTT. Amino acids: CASSPNRNMNTEAFF.

The chain combines TRBV28 with TRBJ2-3; 9 bases are a match to TRBD1. Looked up from germline, CDR1 is MDHEN and CDR2 is SYDVKM. The CDR3 contains 13 residues. Germline trimming cut 11 bases from V and 0 bases from J; bases unmatched to any gene: 3. The CDR3 loop reads CACGQGSTDTQYF. DNA for the CDR3: TGTGCCTGCGGACAGGGGAGCACAGATACGCAGTATTTT.

This chain joins TRBV10-3 and TRBJ1-1, with TRBD1 identical over 7 bases. Trimming at V came to 7 bases and at J to 3 bases, leaving 2 bases not matched to a gene. Looked up from germline, CDR1 is ENHRY and CDR2 is SYGVKD. The CDR3 spans 12 residues. CDR3 region: CAINQGDTEAFF. The CDR3 nucleotides read TGTGCCATCAATCAGGGGGACACTGAAGCTTTCTTT.

The chain has TRBV12-1 and TRBJ2-7; TRBD2 was called by the table and not checked on the DNA. TRBV12-1 has pseudogene status. This CDR3 contains 17 residues. The CDR3 spells CASSRPSSGPQAYEQYF. In DNA, the CDR3 is TGTGCCAGCAGCCGGCCGTCTAGCGGTCCCCAAGCCTACGAGCAGTACTTC.

This chain uses TRBV7-3 with TRBJ2-1; TRBD2 aligns across 7 bases. The V gene end was trimmed by 4 bases and the J gene end by 6 bases; junction bases not matched to a gene: 6. Germline-derived CDR1 and CDR2 are SGHTA and FQGTGA. This CDR3 region has 14 residues. CDR3 DNA sequence: TGTGCCAGCAGCTCCTCCGGGAGGCGCAATGAGCAGTTCTTC. Translated, it gives CASSSSGRRNEQFF.

This sequence joins TRBV30 and TRBJ2-7; 7 positions match TRBD1. Germline V gives CDR1 GTSNPN, CDR2 SVGIG (reference sequence). Trimming removed 5 bases from V and 5 bases from J; junction bases left unmatched: 15. This CDR3 comprises 15 residues. The CDR3: CAWAATDRVFHEQYF. CDR3 coding DNA: TGTGCCTGGGCAGCTACAGACAGGGTATTCCACGAGCAGTACTTC.

The chain employs TRBV11-3 and TRBJ2-1, with D possibly TRBD2 on 5 matching bases. The CDR3 sequence is 14 residues long. CDR1 SGHNT and CDR2 YENEEA come from the germline V gene. The V end was cut by 5 bases, the J end by 9 bases, with 17 bases between. As DNA, the CDR3 is TGTGCCAGCAGCCCCGAGGGCCTAGATGGTGAGCAGTTCTTC. It encodes CASSPEGLDGEQFF.